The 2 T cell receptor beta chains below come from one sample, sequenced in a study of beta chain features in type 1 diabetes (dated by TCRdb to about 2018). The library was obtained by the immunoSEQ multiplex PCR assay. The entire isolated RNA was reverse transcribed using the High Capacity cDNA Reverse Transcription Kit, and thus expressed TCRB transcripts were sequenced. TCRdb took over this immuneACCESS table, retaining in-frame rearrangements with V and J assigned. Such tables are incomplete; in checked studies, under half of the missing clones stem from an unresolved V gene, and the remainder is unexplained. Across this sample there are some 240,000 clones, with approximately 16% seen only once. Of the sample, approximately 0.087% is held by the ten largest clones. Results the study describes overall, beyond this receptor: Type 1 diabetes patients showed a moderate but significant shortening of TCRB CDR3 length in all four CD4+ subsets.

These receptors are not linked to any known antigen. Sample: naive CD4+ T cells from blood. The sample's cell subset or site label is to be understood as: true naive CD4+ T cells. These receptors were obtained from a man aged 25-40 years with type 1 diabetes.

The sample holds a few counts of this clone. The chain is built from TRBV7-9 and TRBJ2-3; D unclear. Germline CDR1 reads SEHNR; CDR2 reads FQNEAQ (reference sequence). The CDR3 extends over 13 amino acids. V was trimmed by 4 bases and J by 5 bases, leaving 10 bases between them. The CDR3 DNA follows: TGTGCCAGCAGCTACGGAAGTATAGATACGCAGTATTTT. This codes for CASSYGSIDTQYF.

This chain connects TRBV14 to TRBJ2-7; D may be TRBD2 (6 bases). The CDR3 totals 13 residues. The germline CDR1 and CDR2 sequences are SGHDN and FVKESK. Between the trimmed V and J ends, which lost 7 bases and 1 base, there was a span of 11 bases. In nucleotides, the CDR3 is TGTGCCAGCAAGGAGGGCCTATCCTACGAGCAGTACTTC. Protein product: CASKEGLSYEQYF.